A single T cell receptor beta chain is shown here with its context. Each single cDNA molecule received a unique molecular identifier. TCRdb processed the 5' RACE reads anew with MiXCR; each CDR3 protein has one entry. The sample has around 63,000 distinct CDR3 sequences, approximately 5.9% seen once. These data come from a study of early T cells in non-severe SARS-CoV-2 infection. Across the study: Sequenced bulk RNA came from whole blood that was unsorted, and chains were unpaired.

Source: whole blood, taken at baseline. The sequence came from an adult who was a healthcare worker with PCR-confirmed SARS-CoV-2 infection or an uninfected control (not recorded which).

CDR3 coding DNA: TGTGCCAGCAGCGAAATAACAGGGAGCACCGGGGAGCTGTTTTTT. It is translated as CASSEITGSTGELFF. The genes are TRBV5-4 and TRBJ2-2; TRBD1 might be the D (6 bases). The CDR3 length is 15 residues. Germline V gene data show CDR1 as SGHNT and CDR2 as YYREEE (reference sequence). Trimming pared 4 bases from V and 4 bases from J, leaving 14 bases between.